Listed below are T cell receptor beta chains from one sample, sequenced in a study of blood T cell repertoires in COVID-19. Assay used: immunoSEQ multiplex PCR; TCRdb lists only in-frame clones, some missing. Of more than 85,000 clones listed, roughly 82% are singletons. The sample taken for sequencing was peripheral blood. All receptors derive from a man aged 55 to 69 with acute or convalescent COVID-19. Each CDR3 is given with its conserved first and last residue. The order of the fields is J gene, D gene, clone size, V gene, CDR3 protein, CDR3 DNA. A D gene is named only where the DNA matches it firmly. Size is stated for part of the rows, as once, few or many counts, or as a class when the clone is expanded.

TRBJ1-3,TRBD1,-,TRBV6-5,CASSPQGSTGNTIYF,TGTGCCAGCAGCCCACAGGGGAGCACTGGAAACACCATATATTTT
TRBJ1-1,-,-,TRBV29-1,CSVAMSEAFF,TGCAGCGTTGCTATGAGTGAAGCTTTCTTT
TRBJ1-6,TRBD1,-,TRBV12-3/TRBV12-4,CASSLQGDSPLHF,TGTGCCAGCTCCCTGCAGGGGGATTCACCCCTCCACTTT
TRBJ1-1,-,-,TRBV2,CASRELNTEAFF,TGTGCCAGCAGGGAGTTGAACACTGAAGCTTTCTTT
TRBJ1-1,-,-,TRBV18,CASSSGVSGDTEAFF,TGTGCCAGCTCATCGGGGGTATCGGGAGACACTGAAGCTTTCTTT
TRBJ1-3,-,-,TRBV6-6,CASTWGGSGNTIYF,TGTGCCAGCACCTGGGGGGGCTCTGGAAACACCATATATTTT
TRBJ2-3,TRBD2,-,TRBV18,CASSLTSGGTDTQYF,TGTGCCAGCTCACTAACTAGCGGGGGCACAGATACGCAGTATTTT
TRBJ1-1,-,few,TRBV5-1,CASSLSGMNTEAFF,TGCGCCAGCAGCTTGTCAGGGATGAACACTGAAGCTTTCTTT
TRBJ2-3,-,-,TRBV6-5,CASRLDLRRMNTQYF,TGTGCCAGCAGACTGGACTTGCGAAGGATGAATACGCAGTATTTT
TRBJ2-6,TRBD2,-,TRBV19,CASTPRGGRAGANVLTF,TGTGCCAGTACCCCCCGGGGGGGGCGCGCTGGGGCCAACGTCCTGACTTTC
TRBJ1-5,TRBD1,-,TRBV6-1,CASSGVGQGARINQPQHF,TGTGCCAGCAGTGGGGTCGGACAGGGCGCTCGTATCAATCAGCCCCAGCATTTT
TRBJ1-1,-,-,TRBV5-1,CASSFGGPNTEAFF,TGCGCCAGCAGCTTTGGGGGCCCGAACACTGAAGCTTTCTTT
TRBJ1-1,TRBD1,-,TRBV29-1,CSGTGMNTEAFF,TGCAGCGGGACAGGTATGAACACTGAAGCTTTCTTT
TRBJ2-1,-,-,TRBV3-1/TRBV3-2,CASSNDRNSYNEQFF,TGTGCCAGCAGTAATGACAGGAACTCCTACAATGAGCAGTTCTTC
TRBJ1-2,TRBD1,-,TRBV30,CAWRSPPAGTGYGYTF,TGTGCCTGGAGATCCCCTCCCGCCGGGACAGGGTATGGCTACACCTTC
TRBJ2-5,-,-,TRBV5-1,CASRELGGAKTQYF,TGCGCCAGCAGAGAACTGGGGGGGGCGAAGACCCAGTACTTC
TRBJ1-1,-,few,TRBV28,CAIDGLNTEAFF,TGTGCCATCGACGGGTTGAACACTGAAGCTTTCTTT
TRBJ1-5,-,-,TRBV10-3,CAISESVQPQHF,TGTGCCATCAGTGAATCGGTACAGCCCCAGCATTTT
TRBJ1-2,-,once,TRBV28,CAVRRGGSNYGYTF,TGTGCCGTTCGGCGGGGAGGGTCTAACTATGGCTACACCTTC
TRBJ1-2,-,-,TRBV7-9,CASSSDKSYGYTF,TGTGCCAGCAGCTCCGACAAGAGCTATGGCTACACCTTC
TRBJ2-3,TRBD1,-,TRBV5-4,CASSLPGTGHRTDTQYF,TGTGCCAGCAGCTTACCAGGGACAGGGCATCGCACAGATACGCAGTATTTT
TRBJ2-3,TRBD2,-,TRBV7-9,CASSPTSGGTRDTQYF,TGTGCCAGCAGCCCGACTAGCGGGGGGACCCGAGATACGCAGTATTTT
TRBJ1-1,-,few,TRBV5-1,CASSLVSGNTEAFF,TGCGCCAGCAGCTTGGTTTCAGGGAACACTGAAGCTTTCTTT
TRBJ1-1,TRBD1,-,TRBV28,CASSSPPGTGGTEAFF,TGTGCCAGCAGTTCTCCTCCTGGGACAGGGGGCACTGAAGCTTTCTTT
TRBJ2-1,-,-,TRBV18,CASSPLGSSYNEQFF,TGTGCCAGCTCACCGCTAGGGAGCTCCTACAATGAGCAGTTCTTC
TRBJ1-3,TRBD1,-,TRBV28,CASSSLGQGRNTIYF,TGTGCCAGCAGTTCCCTGGGACAGGGTCGAAACACCATATATTTT
TRBJ2-3,-,-,TRBV3-1/TRBV3-2,CASSQVVRDTQYF,TGTGCCAGCAGCCAAGTGGTCAGAGATACGCAGTATTTT
TRBJ2-3,-,-,TRBV7-2,CASRRRALQSLTSTDTQYF,TGTGCCAGCCGCCGGAGGGCCTTACAATCTCTGACTAGCACAGATACGCAGTATTTT
TRBJ1-5,-,-,TRBV6-6,CASSFSGGNQPQHF,TGTGCCAGCAGTTTCTCAGGGGGCAATCAGCCCCAGCATTTT
TRBJ1-2,-,-,TRBV29-1,CSVDRNYGYTF,TGCAGCGTTGACAGGAACTATGGCTACACCTTC
TRBJ2-2,-,few,TRBV18,CASSPESKNTGELFF,TGTGCCAGCTCACCAGAGAGTAAGAACACCGGGGAGCTGTTTTTT
TRBJ1-3,-,-,TRBV6-1,CASSEGGGSGNTIYF,TGTGCCAGCAGTGAAGGGGGGGGCTCTGGAAACACCATATATTTT
TRBJ1-1,TRBD1,-,TRBV11-2,CASSARTGTNTEAFF,TGTGCCAGCAGCGCACGGACAGGGACGAACACTGAAGCTTTCTTT
TRBJ2-1,TRBD1,once,TRBV27,CASGERQGNNEQFF,TGTGCCAGCGGCGAGAGACAGGGGAACAATGAGCAGTTCTTC
TRBJ1-6,-,-,TRBV10-1,CASSDRLDSGVISPLHF,TGCGCCAGCAGTGACCGTTTGGACAGCGGCGTGATTTCACCCCTCCACTTT
TRBJ2-2,TRBD1,-,TRBV6-5,CASSPGTANTGELFF,TGTGCCAGCAGCCCAGGGACAGCGAACACCGGGGAGCTGTTTTTT
TRBJ1-5,-,-,TRBV29-1,CSVEVQPGQPQHF,TGCAGCGTTGAAGTCCAACCCGGTCAGCCCCAGCATTTT
TRBJ1-6,-,-,TRBV6-5,CASSSTLSPLHF,TGTGCCAGCAGTTCGACACTTTCACCCCTCCACTTT
TRBJ1-6,-,once,TRBV7-2,CASSGGGVTPLHF,TGTGCCAGCAGCGGTGGCGGGGTGACACCCCTCCACTTT
TRBJ2-2,-,-,TRBV5-1,CASSQYTGELFF,TGCGCCAGCAGCCAGTACACCGGGGAGCTGTTTTTT